The entry below gives a single T cell receptor beta chain sequence along with its context. Its antigen is still unknown. Base-call qualities are not available, and no considerably larger clone is one nucleotide away. The data were obtained in a study of T cells in localized non-small cell lung cancer (dated by TCRdb to about 2020). About the investigation overall: Comparing tumors with uninvolved tumor-adjacent lungs, the study looked at the T cell repertoires of about 240 patients with early-stage NSCLC. A mean age of around 66 years was recorded for the NSCLC patients, of whom around 140 were male and 107 were female. The cohort was made up of roughly 250 treatment-naive NSCLC patients whose localized lung tumors had been resected.

Uninvolved adjacent lung was obtained at least 2 cm from the tumor margin, and the absence of atypia was confirmed by two independent pathologists. At diagnosis, peripheral blood, uninvolved tumor-adjacent lung and tumor were collected and were preserved as a mix of fresh-frozen and FFPE material. What the study reported, not specific to this receptor: Higher blood T cell density associated with longer overall survival, while higher adjacent-lung clonality associated with shorter survival. Because the study design was exploratory, TCR variables were selected using unadjusted p-values without false-discovery rate correction. Because multi-region sequencing of the tumors was not done, intratumor heterogeneity could not be ruled out. Uninvolved tumor-adjacent lung showed the highest T cell clonality, higher than tumor, which suggests more focused antigenic responses in the uninvolved tumor-adjacent lung. Of the top 100 tumor clones, a median of roughly 56 were detected in paired uninvolved adjacent lung; under 35 were also among that lung's top 100.

TCR beta CDR3 regions were sequenced from DNA using the immunoSEQ Assay. As for the authors' bioinformatics: T cell density was computed as TCR beta template counts normalized to usable DNA estimated by amplifying housekeeping genes. Using the preseqR package, richness was estimated by extrapolating to 120,000 templates for tissue samples and 400,000 templates for PBMC samples. Clonality was defined by subtracting Pielou's evenness from one. To identify tissue-enriched TCRs, differential abundance testing was run on productive amino-acid clonotypes with a minimum total count of 5 and an alpha of 0.1. The Jaccard Index and the Morisita Overlap Index were used to measure repertoire overlap between compartments. TCR beta CDR3s were clustered by GLIPH together with public tetramer-defined viral CDR3s, and at least three viral sequences plus V-gene enrichment were required for viral motifs. TCRdb holds this immuneACCESS table with in-frame rearrangements only. Some clones are missing; in checked studies, unresolved V genes explain under half, and the rest has no known cause. V, J and clone size were drawn from that table, and D and trimming were deduced from the DNA. The sample contains 1,200 or so clones, around 40% of them found a single time. The ten largest clones add up to roughly 19% of the sample.

Reading the germline V gene (reference sequence) gives CDR1 LNHDA and CDR2 SQIVND. V loses 3 bases, J loses 0 bases, and the germline ends lie 14 bases apart. The cysteine opens and the phenylalanine closes a CDR3 of 16 amino acids. The read is trimmed to its CDR3 DNA, 48 bases read in frame from base 1. Recombination linked TRBV19 to TRBJ1-1, and TRBD1 may be the D gene, going by 5 matching bases. Sequenced material: normal lung tissue next to the tumor, taken before any cancer treatment. This TCR was sampled from a woman aged 35 to 70 with stage I lung adenocarcinoma. The CDR3 sequence is CASSMGQARLNTEAFF. The nucleotides read TGTGCCAGTAGTATGGGGCAGGCTAGATTGAACACTGAAGCTTTCTTT.